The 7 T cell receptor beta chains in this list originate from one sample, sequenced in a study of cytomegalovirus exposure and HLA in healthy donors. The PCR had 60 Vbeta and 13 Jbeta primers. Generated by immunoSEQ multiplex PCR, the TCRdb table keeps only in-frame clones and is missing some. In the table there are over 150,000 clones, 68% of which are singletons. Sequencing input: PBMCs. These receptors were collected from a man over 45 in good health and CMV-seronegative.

The DNA of the CDR3 is TGTGCCAGCAGCTGGGACAGGGGCTTGTATGGCTACACCTTC. This gives the protein CASSWDRGLYGYTF. The V and J genes are TRBV5-4 and TRBJ1-2; TRBD1 matches at 10 bases. Germline V gene lookup returns CDR1 SGHNT and CDR2 YYREEE (reference sequence). This CDR3 is 14 amino acids long. With 3 bases clipped from V and 5 bases from J, the junction kept 4 bases outside the gene matches.

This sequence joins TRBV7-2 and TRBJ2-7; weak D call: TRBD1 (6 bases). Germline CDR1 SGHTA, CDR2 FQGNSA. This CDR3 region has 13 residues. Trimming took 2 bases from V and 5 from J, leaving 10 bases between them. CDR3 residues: CASSLMSGDEQYF. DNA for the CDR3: TGTGCCAGCAGCTTAATGTCAGGGGACGAGCAGTACTTC.

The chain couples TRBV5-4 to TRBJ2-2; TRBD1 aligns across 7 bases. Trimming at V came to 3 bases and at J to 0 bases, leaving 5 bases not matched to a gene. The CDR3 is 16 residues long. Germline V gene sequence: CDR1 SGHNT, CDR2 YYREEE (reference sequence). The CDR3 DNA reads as TGTGCCAGCAGCTGGGACAGAGGCGCGAACACCGGGGAGCTGTTTTTT. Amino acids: CASSWDRGANTGELFF.

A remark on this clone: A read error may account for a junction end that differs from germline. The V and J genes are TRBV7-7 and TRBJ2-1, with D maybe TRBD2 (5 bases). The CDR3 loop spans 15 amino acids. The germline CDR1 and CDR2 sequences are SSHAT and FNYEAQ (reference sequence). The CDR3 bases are TGTGCTAGCAGCTTGAAGGCTGCCCCCGGGGATGAGCAGTTCTTC. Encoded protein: CASSLKAAPGDEQFF.

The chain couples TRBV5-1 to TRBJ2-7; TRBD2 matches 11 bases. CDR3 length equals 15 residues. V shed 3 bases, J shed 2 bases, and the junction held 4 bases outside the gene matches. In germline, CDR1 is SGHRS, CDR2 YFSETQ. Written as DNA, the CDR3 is TGCGCCAGCAGCTCCCTAGCGGGGGGTACCTACGAGCAGTACTTC. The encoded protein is CASSSLAGGTYEQYF. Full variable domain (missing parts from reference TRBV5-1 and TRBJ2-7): KAGVTQTPRYLIKTRGQQVTLSCSPISGHRSVSWYQQTPGQGLQFLFEYFSETQRNKGNFPGRFSGRQFSNSRSEMNVSTLELGDSALYLCASSSLAGGTYEQYFGPGTRLTVT.

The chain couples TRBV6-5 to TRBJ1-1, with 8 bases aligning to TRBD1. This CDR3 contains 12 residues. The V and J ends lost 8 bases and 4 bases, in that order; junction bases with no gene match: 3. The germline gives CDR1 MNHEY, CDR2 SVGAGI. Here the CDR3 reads CASFDRGTEAFF. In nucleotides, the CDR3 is TGTGCCAGCTTCGACAGGGGCACTGAAGCTTTCTTT.

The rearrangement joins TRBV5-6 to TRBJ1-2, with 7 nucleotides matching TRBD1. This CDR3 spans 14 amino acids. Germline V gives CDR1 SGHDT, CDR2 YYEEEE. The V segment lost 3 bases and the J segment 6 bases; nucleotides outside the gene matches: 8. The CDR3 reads CASSSQGGRNGYTF. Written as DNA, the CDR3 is TGTGCCAGCAGCTCCCAGGGGGGCAGAAATGGCTACACCTTC.